A single sample is the source of the 8 T cell receptor beta chains below, sequenced in a study of blood T cells in healthy people across ages. With a J-beta primer mix and a sample-barcoded 5' primer, a second PCR ran about 7 to 12 cycles. Each CDR3 protein gets one entry after TCRdb re-called the 5' RACE reads with MiXCR. In the table there are 1 million to 1.2 million distinct CDR3 sequences, 30% to 40% of which are singletons. The sample was blood. These receptor sequences come from a man between 18 and 29 years old in good health.

The chain uses TRBV3-1 and TRBJ1-2; D unresolved. CDR1 LGHDT and CDR2 YNNKEL come from the germline V gene (reference sequence). This CDR3 contains 14 residues. The V and J ends lost 4 bases and 4 bases respectively, with 13 bases between them. The CDR3 coding sequence is TGTGCCAGCAGCCCAACGGGATTCACCTATGGCTACACCTTC. Its protein is CASSPTGFTYGYTF. Full variable domain (remainder filled in from reference TRBV3-1 and TRBJ1-2): DTAVSQTPKYLVTQMGNDKSIKCEQNLGHDTMYWYKQDSKKFLKIMFSYNNKELIINETVPNRFSPKSPDKAHLNLHINSLELGDSAVYFCASSPTGFTYGYTFGSGTRLTVV.

Only a few counts were recorded for this clonotype. V gene TRBV6-1 combines with J gene TRBJ1-2; 8 nucleotides line up with TRBD1. Germline trimming cut 0 bases from V and 2 bases from J; bases unmatched to any gene: 8. The CDR3 loop spans 17 amino acids. Germline CDR1 MNHNS, CDR2 SASEGT. The chain's CDR3 is CASSEAHRTGRNYGYTF. In nucleotides, the CDR3 is TGTGCCAGCAGTGAAGCGCACCGGACAGGGAGAAACTATGGCTACACCTTC.

A single count supports this clonotype. Written as DNA, the CDR3 is TGTGCCAGCAGTTTAATCCAGGATGAGCAGTTCTTC. Protein sequence: CASSLIQDEQFF. J is TRBJ2-1 and V is TRBV6-2 or TRBV6-3, with D unresolved. Trimming left V 4 bases short and J 8 bases short, with 9 bases between. The length of the CDR3 is 12 residues. CDR1 and CDR2 (germline): MNHEY, SVGEGT.

V gene TRBV20-1 combines with J gene TRBJ2-3, with a tentative D call TRBD2 (5 bases). With 6 bases removed from V and 7 bases from J, the gap between germline ends came to 14 bases. Germline CDR1 is DFQATT and CDR2 is SNEGSKA (reference sequence). This CDR3 is 12 amino acids long. CDR3 amino acids: CSAPGLRHTQYF. The CDR3 nucleotides read TGCAGTGCCCCCGGACTGCGACATACGCAGTATTTT.

This clonotype was seen more than once but under ten times. The chain is built from TRBV7-2 and TRBJ2-5, with D uncertain. The CDR3 loop spans 16 amino acids. Germline V gene sequence: CDR1 SGHTA, CDR2 FQGNSA. The V end lost 2 bases, the J end lost 4 bases, and 17 bases lay between the germline ends. The CDR3 region is CASSLSSWSPSETQYF. The DNA for the CDR3 is TGTGCCAGCAGCTTATCATCGTGGTCCCCCTCAGAGACCCAGTACTTC.

The chain links TRBV3-1 to TRBJ2-3; perhaps D is TRBD1 or TRBD2 (5 bases each). The CDR3 extends over 14 amino acids. V was cut by 1 base and J by 6 bases, with 11 bases left in between. CDR1 and CDR2 (germline): LGHDT, YNNKEL (reference sequence). The CDR3 loop is CASSQGGWSDTQYF. CDR3 coding DNA: TGTGCCAGCAGCCAAGGGGGGTGGTCCGATACGCAGTATTTT.

On this clonotype itself: The junction does not match germline at one end; this may be a read error. The chain uses TRBV7-7 and TRBJ2-1; no reliable D call. The CDR3 has 15 residues. Per the germline V gene, CDR1 is SSHAT and CDR2 is FNYEAQ (reference sequence). The DNA of the CDR3 is TGTGCTAGCAGCTCAACTCCGACGGGTTACAATGAGCAGTTCTTC. Its protein product is CASSSTPTGYNEQFF. Full variable domain (outside the CDR3, taken from reference TRBV7-7 and TRBJ2-1): GAGVSQSPRYKVTKRGQDVTLRCDPISSHATLYWYQQALGQGPEFLTYFNYEAQPDKSGLPSDRFSAERPEGSISTLTIQRTEQRDSAMYRCASSSTPTGYNEQFFGPGTRLTVL.

As concerns this clonotype: A read error is possible here, since a much larger clone lies one base away. The chain recombines TRBV12-3 or TRBV12-4 with TRBJ1-2, with a weak D call TRBD1 (5 bases). V was cut by 3 bases and J by 6 bases, with 14 bases left in between. The CDR3 is made up of 14 amino acids. The CDR3 bases are TGTGCCAGCAGTTTCTTGGGGACTGGCCATGGCTACACCTTC. Its protein is CASSFLGTGHGYTF.